This record covers a single TCR beta chain. This receptor's antigen is unknown. Within one base of it there is no much larger clone, and no base qualities were kept. This record belongs to a study of early stage breast cancer tumors listed by TCRdb under 2017. In terms of the full investigation: Of the 15 to 20 invasive breast tumors, around twelve were found to be estrogen receptor-positive, progesterone receptor-positive and HER2-negative. The average read coverage per sample was roughly 9.5-fold. The samples as a whole yielded around 2.4 million detected templates, corresponding to some 1 million unique clonotypes. Of the roughly twelve ER+/PR+/HER2- tumors, eight were classified as invasive ductal carcinomas and four as invasive lobular carcinomas.

Each sample was amplified in two independent genomic DNA replicates, using 0.5 to 0.6 ug for blood and around 1.4 ug for tumor or normal breast. TCRB sequencing of genomic DNA was carried out with the ImmunoSeq Intro kit according to the manufacturer's instructions. For absolute quantification, the approximately 29-cycle multiplex PCR included proprietary primers along with spike-in control sequences. Single-end 150-bp reads were used to sequence an 87-bp fragment covering the CDR3 and the flanking V and J genes. Seven samples, with two replicates for each sample, were multiplexed per lane of an Illumina MiSeq using version 3.0 chemistry. As for the authors' bioinformatics: Raw data were processed with the vendor's proprietary pipeline, and both replicates were merged into a single result per sample. A clonotype was defined as productive rearrangements that share the same V-gene family, CDR3 amino acid sequence and J-gene segment. To compute clonality, the normalized Shannon entropy (Pielou evenness) of TCRB abundances was subtracted from 1. T cell density was estimated as total templates divided by the number of input cells, with the number of input cells inferred from the DNA input amount. Recon with default parameters was used to estimate total repertoire diversity and clonality. Tumor-enriched clonotypes were defined as having over 0.1% abundance in tumor and at least 32-fold higher abundance than in normal breast. Not all clones reach the TCRdb copy of this immuneACCESS table, which keeps in-frame sequences only. Checked studies attribute under half of the gap to unresolved V genes and leave the rest unexplained. V, J and clone size were drawn from that table, and D and trimming were deduced from the DNA. For this sample the table gives about 9,700 clones, of which roughly 79% were detected only once. The top ten hold 8.8% of the sample.

Taken from around 2-4 cm away from the tumor, the adjacent normal breast tissue was rinsed with PBS and kept in prechilled RNAlater. Normal breast tissue often required about 85-310 mg of tissue for sufficient DNA because of high lipid content and low cell density. The study profiled bulk TCR beta-chain repertoires in matched peripheral blood, tumor and adjacent normal breast tissue taken from over 15 patients with early-stage breast cancer. The Qiagen AllPrep DNA/RNA Mini kit was used for genomic DNA extraction. V is reduced by 4 bases and J by 2 bases, leaving a spacing of 15 bases between them. CDR1 and CDR2 are drawn from the germline V gene (reference sequence): SGHKS, YYEKEE. From its cysteine to its phenylalanine, the CDR3 spans 15 amino acids. The DNA shown is the 45-base CDR3, in frame from base 1. Here is what the overall study found, with its caveats: Because the cohort was small, analysis by tumor subtype was not possible. Chain pairing and functional markers such as CD4, CD8 and FOXP3 were not captured by bulk genomic DNA sequencing of unsorted cells. Repertoires from blood and normal breast were more alike than repertoires from blood and tumor, and in about 90% of the 16 patients, comparing each tissue with blood separated tumor from normal. Enriched TCRB sequences shared across patients were found to be mostly commonly generated sequences that were unlikely to play an important role in the tumor microenvironment. Compared with adjacent normal breast tissue, tumors had about 2.5-fold higher T cell density and higher clonality.

The sample was normal breast tissue next to the tumor. This receptor chain uses TRBV5-5 and TRBJ1-2; the D segment could be TRBD1, given 6 matching bases. This TCR was sampled from a person aged 40-50 years with breast cancer. The nucleotide sequence reads as follows: TGTGCCAGCAGCCCTTCCGGGCAGGGGAACTATGGCTACACCTTC. This translates into CASSPSGQGNYGYTF.